The TCR beta chain under discussion was sequenced for a study of T cell responses to AZD1222 COVID-19 vaccine. Study observations and caveats: Receipt of two AZD1222 doses was followed by a rise in Spike-specific TCR breadth and depth. Repertoire samples came only from after the peak T cell response. Only five to seven AZD1222 recipients were seropositive at baseline.

Regarding this clone: No antigen is known for it.

This CDR3 has 14 amino acids. Germline V gene sequence: CDR1 KGHSH, CDR2 LQKENI. J was trimmed by 5 bases and V by 6 bases; bases with no gene match: 4. Using immunoSEQ multiplex PCR, the repertoire was profiled, and TCRdb retains in-frame clones only, with some absent. The table records approximately 28,000 clones, about 92% of them present only once. This receptor was identified in an adult who received the AZD1222 COVID-19 vaccine. The sequences come from peripheral blood, collected 28 days after the second AZD1222 dose. The rearrangement joins TRBV18 to TRBJ2-3; 11 positions match TRBD1. The CDR3 DNA follows: TGTGCCAGCTCCCGGGACAGGGGGAAAGATACGCAGTATTTT. As protein: CASSRDRGKDTQYF.